Shown below are 6 T cell receptor beta chains from a single sample sequenced in a study of T-cell reconstitution after alpha-beta-depleted transplantation in children. Unique molecular identifiers were built into the TCRbeta library. TCRdb redid the calling of the PCR reads with MiXCR, one entry per CDR3 protein. This sample has about 830,000 distinct CDR3 sequences, with 15% to 20% found just once. Sequenced here: PBMCs, mostly from graft donor cells, sampled 360 days after TCRalphabeta/CD19-depleted stem cell transplant. These receptors were collected from a male patient younger than 18 who had a stem cell transplant for acute lymphoblastic leukemia, so the T cells may come from the graft donor.

This clonotype was detected many times. This chain uses TRBV27 with TRBJ2-1; 9 nucleotides agree with TRBD2. The CDR3 consists of 14 residues. Germline CDR1 reads MNHEY; CDR2 reads SMNVEV (reference sequence). With 2 bases clipped from V and 8 bases from J, the junction kept 4 bases outside the gene matches. CDR3 nucleotides: TGTGCCAGCAGTTTAAGAACTAGCGGGTATGAGCAGTTCTTC. Translating gives CASSLRTSGYEQFF.

This clonotype showed up just a few times. V is TRBV2 and J is TRBJ2-3; weak D call: TRBD2 (6 bases). Germline values: CDR1 SNHLY, CDR2 FYNNEI. The CDR3 spans 14 residues. Trimming took off 8 bases at V and 4 bases at J, with 16 bases between the two ends. The CDR3 nucleotides read TGTGCCAGCGGAGGGAGGATTCCGGCAGATACGCAGTATTTT. It codes for CASGGRIPADTQYF.

This chain links TRBV20-1 with TRBJ2-7; no definite D call. Germline CDR1 reads DFQATT; CDR2 reads SNEGSKA (reference sequence). CDR3 length: 12 residues. V lost 3 bases and J 6 bases, leaving 12 bases between the germline ends. The CDR3 sequence: CSARSELREQYF. In DNA, the CDR3 is TGCAGTGCTAGGAGTGAGTTGCGCGAGCAGTACTTC.

This clonotype was picked up a small number of times. V gene TRBV7-8 combines with J gene TRBJ2-3; D gene ambiguous. This CDR3 contains 14 residues. Trimming shortened V by 2 bases and J by 4 bases, and 10 bases separated the two germline ends. Germline CDR1 SGHVS, CDR2 FQNEAQ. CDR3 sequence: CASSLRWTSDTQYF. CDR3 nucleotides: TGTGCCAGCAGCTTAAGGTGGACCTCAGATACGCAGTATTTT.

The CDR3 region has the DNA TGTGCCAGCAGCCGGAGCGGGGGAGCGCCTTACGAGCAGTACTTC. Translated: CASSRSGGAPYEQYF. This chain links TRBV7-4 with TRBJ2-7, with TRBD2 matching over 8 bases. The CDR3 totals 15 residues. CDR1 is SGHVT, CDR2 SQSDAQ, per germline. With 5 bases clipped from V and 4 bases from J, the junction kept 10 bases outside the gene matches.

The chain couples TRBV20-1 to TRBJ2-1, with D perhaps matching TRBD2 (5 bases). The CDR3 covers 12 residues. The germline V gene has CDR1 DFQATT and CDR2 SNEGSKA (reference sequence). Trimming took off 7 bases at V and 6 bases at J, with 13 bases between the two ends. CDR3 loop: CSGASRFNEQFF. CDR3 in DNA: TGCAGTGGGGCTAGCCGCTTCAATGAGCAGTTCTTC.